This T cell receptor beta chain was identified during a study of vaccination effects on CD4 cells after COVID-19. Study conclusions and caveats: No early post-infection timepoints were available in the study, which also included few convalescent patients. There was marked clonal contraction among infection- and vaccine-induced clones late after vaccination.

Viral peptide pools were used in the ViraFEST assay to expand antigen-specific CD4+ T cells, and sequencing came afterward. CD4+ T cell isolation took place after approximately 11 days of culture. Nobody among the vaccine recipients had prior SARS-CoV-2 infection (nucleocapsid antibodies were negative). A half-volume exchange with IL-2 medium occurred on days 3 and 7. The protocol was immunoSEQ multiplex PCR, while the TCRdb copy is restricted to in-frame clones and leaves out a portion. The sample lists approximately 74,000 clones, approximately 75% occurring once. Per germline, CDR1 SGHRS and CDR2 YFSETQ. CDR3 size: 17 residues. The V end lost 1 base, the J end lost 5 bases, and 18 bases lay between the germline ends. Regarding this clone: Its antigen remains unidentified.

The clonotype comes from a human donor who received a COVID-19 vaccine. The sequenced sample was CD4+ T cells from PBMCs cultured with HCoV-NL63 spike peptides, obtained before COVID-19 vaccination. The chain combines TRBV5-1 with TRBJ1-4; a possible D gene is TRBD1 (5 bases). The CDR3 DNA reads TGCGCCAGCAGCTTGAGGCTCTCCCAGGCAGGGAATGAAAAACTGTTTTTT. Protein: CASSLRLSQAGNEKLFF.